The next 3 T cell receptor beta chains were all read from a single sample in a study of blood T cell repertoires in COVID-19. Clones were sequenced by immunoSEQ multiplex PCR, and TCRdb holds only the in-frame ones, with some missing. The table lists 130,000 to 150,000 clones, about 82% of them singletons, with about 3.2% in the top ten. Source material: peripheral blood. These receptors were collected from a woman in her thirties or forties with active or convalescent COVID-19.

This chain connects TRBV28 to TRBJ2-7; 7 bases match TRBD1. Germline CDR1 is MDHEN and CDR2 is SYDVKM. V trimming: 4 bases; J trimming: 0 bases; junction bases outside the gene matches: 0. There are 13 residues in the CDR3. CDR3 DNA: TGTGCCAGCAGTTGGGACAGCTCCTACGAGCAGTACTTC. It yields the protein CASSWDSSYEQYF.

The chain's CDR3 is CASSQDRGGYGYTF. In DNA form, the CDR3 reads TGCGCCAGCAGCCAGGACAGGGGAGGGTATGGCTACACCTTC. This chain links TRBV10-1 with TRBJ1-2, with 9 bases aligning to TRBD1. Germline CDR1 and CDR2: WNHNN and SYGVQD (reference sequence). Losses at the gene ends were 6 bases for V and 5 bases for J; bases not matched to a gene: 7. The CDR3 length is 14 residues.

This clone occurred once. This sequence joins TRBV7-6 and TRBJ2-7; 10 bases match TRBD2. CDR1 SGHVS and CDR2 FNYEAQ come from the germline V gene. Trimming cost V 1 base and J 6 bases; bases outside gene matches: 9. This CDR3 is built from 16 residues. The CDR3 sequence: CASSLGSSGSAGEQYF. CDR3 nucleotide sequence: TGTGCCAGCAGCTTAGGATCTAGCGGGAGTGCGGGCGAGCAGTACTTC.